The TCR beta chain under discussion was sequenced for a study of post-analysis software for immune sequencing data. In the study overall: The patients showed relapsing-remitting, secondary progressive and progressive-relapsing multiple sclerosis courses.

Germline V CDR1 and CDR2: SEHNR, FQNEAQ (reference sequence). The CDR3 extends over 15 amino acids. Trimming left V 4 bases short and J 0 bases short, with 9 bases between. Sequencing libraries made from TCR beta cDNA carried unique molecular identifiers. T cells numbering roughly 1 to 10 million yielded around 500,000 cDNA molecules. TCRdb fed the PCR reads into MiXCR, producing one record per CDR3 protein. This table has over 150,000 distinct CDR3 sequences, approximately 30% appearing once. Study-wide points: Higher frequency in patients than in controls was seen for roughly 5 TRBV segments, with TRBV5-6, TRBV5-1 and TRBV20-1 among them. People with multiple sclerosis had a significantly lower normalized Chao1 diversity than controls did.

This clonotype was counted a few times. Antigen: not known. The sequencing input was blood. The genes are TRBV7-9 and TRBJ2-2; D is unresolved. This clonotype originated in a girl aged 5 to 17 with multiple sclerosis. CDR3 nucleotide sequence: TGTGCCAGCAGCTACTGGGAACCGAACACCGGGGAGCTGTTTTTT. Translation gives CASSYWEPNTGELFF. The whole variable domain, remainder taken from reference TRBV7-9 and TRBJ2-2, is DTGVSQNPRHKITKRGQNVTFRCDPISEHNRLYWYRQTLGQGPEFLTYFQNEAQLEKSRLLSDRFSAERPKGSFSTLEIQRTEQGDSAMYLCASSYWEPNTGELFFGEGSRLTVL.